This is a list of T cell receptor beta chains from one sample in a study of T cells in Graves' hyperthyroidism and ophthalmopathy. TCRdb analysed the multiplex PCR reads with MiXCR anew, one entry per CDR3 protein. Of approximately 700,000 distinct CDR3 sequences listed, 16% were seen once; the top ten hold about 8.4%. Sequencing used blood. Every receptor here comes from a man in his late teens or twenties with Graves' hyperthyroidism. The CDR3 runs from the conserved cysteine through the conserved F or W. The D gene is left open where the match is weak. The listing skips clone size in some rows; elsewhere it reads once, few, many or a size class.

d_call: -
clone_size: -
v_call: TRBV4-3
j_call: TRBJ1-2
cdr3_aa: CASSPFEGTGYTF
cdr3_nt: TGCGCCAGCAGCCCCTTTGAGGGTACGGGCTACACCTTC

d_call: -
clone_size: -
v_call: TRBV14
j_call: TRBJ2-5
cdr3_aa: CASSLPGAAGETQYF
cdr3_nt: TGTGCCAGCAGCCTCCCTGGAGCAGCGGGAGAGACCCAGTACTTC

d_call: -
clone_size: few
v_call: TRBV4-1
j_call: TRBJ2-7
cdr3_aa: CASSHQDGRTYEQYF
cdr3_nt: TGCGCCAGCAGCCATCAGGACGGTAGGACCTACGAGCAGTACTTC

d_call: TRBD2
clone_size: many
v_call: TRBV7-2
j_call: TRBJ2-7
cdr3_aa: CASQREGSYEQYF
cdr3_nt: TGTGCCAGCCAGCGGGAGGGATCCTACGAGCAGTACTTC

d_call: TRBD2
clone_size: few
v_call: TRBV12-3/TRBV12-4
j_call: TRBJ2-2
cdr3_aa: CASRRGRPGELFF
cdr3_nt: TGTGCCAGCAGGCGCGGGAGGCCCGGGGAGCTGTTTTTT

d_call: TRBD2
clone_size: few
v_call: TRBV4-1
j_call: TRBJ2-1
cdr3_aa: CASSAGLAGINEQFF
cdr3_nt: TGCGCCAGCAGCGCTGGACTAGCGGGAATCAATGAGCAGTTCTTC

d_call: -
clone_size: many
v_call: TRBV2
j_call: TRBJ1-1
cdr3_aa: CASSDPQGFTEAFF
cdr3_nt: TGTGCCAGCAGTGACCCACAGGGTTTCACTGAAGCTTTCTTT

d_call: -
clone_size: many
v_call: TRBV20-1
j_call: TRBJ1-2
cdr3_aa: CSAHLISYRDYGYTF
cdr3_nt: TGCAGTGCTCACCTCATCTCCTACCGGGACTATGGCTACACCTTC

d_call: TRBD1
clone_size: many
v_call: TRBV28
j_call: TRBJ2-7
cdr3_aa: CASSSTGGGGEQYF
cdr3_nt: TGTGCCAGCAGTTCGACAGGGGGTGGTGGCGAGCAGTACTTC

d_call: -
clone_size: many
v_call: TRBV18
j_call: TRBJ2-2
cdr3_aa: CASSPSVGELFF
cdr3_nt: TGTGCCAGCTCACCTTCCGTCGGGGAGCTGTTTTTT

d_call: TRBD1
clone_size: few
v_call: TRBV27
j_call: TRBJ2-7
cdr3_aa: CASRLRQGSSYEQYF
cdr3_nt: TGTGCCAGCAGGCTCAGACAGGGTAGCTCCTACGAGCAGTACTTC

d_call: -
clone_size: many
v_call: TRBV12-3/TRBV12-4
j_call: TRBJ1-3
cdr3_aa: CASSLAEALSGNTIYF
cdr3_nt: TGTGCCAGCAGTTTGGCAGAAGCCCTCTCTGGAAACACCATATATTTT

d_call: -
clone_size: -
v_call: TRBV5-1
j_call: TRBJ2-2
cdr3_aa: CASSPLNSLTGELFF
cdr3_nt: TGCGCCAGCAGCCCCCTTAATTCCCTCACCGGGGAGCTGTTTTTT

d_call: -
clone_size: -
v_call: TRBV20-1
j_call: TRBJ1-1
cdr3_aa: CSASPYRNTEAFF
cdr3_nt: TGCAGTGCTAGCCCGTATAGGAACACTGAAGCTTTCTTT

d_call: TRBD1
clone_size: -
v_call: TRBV12-5
j_call: TRBJ2-7
cdr3_aa: CASGLVWTGKVSYEQYF
cdr3_nt: TGTGCTAGTGGTTTGGTGTGGACAGGGAAAGTATCCTACGAGCAGTACTTC

d_call: TRBD2
clone_size: many
v_call: TRBV7-9
j_call: TRBJ2-7
cdr3_aa: CASSLGGTRLNEQYF
cdr3_nt: TGTGCCAGCAGTCTAGGCGGGACTAGGCTAAACGAGCAGTACTTC

d_call: -
clone_size: many
v_call: TRBV6-6
j_call: TRBJ2-3
cdr3_aa: CASSYLAGSTDTQYF
cdr3_nt: TGTGCCAGCAGTTACTTGGCGGGCAGCACAGATACGCAGTATTTT

d_call: -
clone_size: -
v_call: TRBV19
j_call: TRBJ2-3
cdr3_aa: CASRGRDQGTQYF
cdr3_nt: TGTGCCAGTAGGGGACGAGATCAGGGTACGCAGTATTTT

d_call: -
clone_size: few
v_call: TRBV29-1
j_call: TRBJ1-1
cdr3_aa: CSVVPGMEAFF
cdr3_nt: TGCAGCGTTGTCCCTGGGATGGAAGCTTTCTTT

d_call: -
clone_size: -
v_call: TRBV7-9
j_call: TRBJ2-7
cdr3_aa: CASSLGSGNYEQYF
cdr3_nt: TGTGCCAGCAGCTTAGGAAGCGGCAACTACGAGCAGTACTTC

d_call: TRBD1
clone_size: many
v_call: TRBV27
j_call: TRBJ1-5
cdr3_aa: CASSSIKDRGHQPQHF
cdr3_nt: TGTGCCAGCAGTTCAATCAAGGACAGGGGGCATCAGCCCCAGCATTTT

d_call: TRBD2
clone_size: -
v_call: TRBV27
j_call: TRBJ2-1
cdr3_aa: CASSFLAGVLNGQFF
cdr3_nt: TGTGCCAGCAGTTTTTTAGCGGGAGTCCTCAATGGGCAGTTCTTC

d_call: TRBD1
clone_size: many
v_call: TRBV24-1
j_call: TRBJ2-2
cdr3_aa: CATSALPGQHTGELFF
cdr3_nt: TGTGCCACCAGTGCCCTACCGGGACAGCACACCGGGGAGCTGTTTTTT

d_call: TRBD2
clone_size: -
v_call: TRBV4-1
j_call: TRBJ2-3
cdr3_aa: CASSQTGLAGVADTQYF
cdr3_nt: TGCGCCAGCAGCCAAACGGGACTAGCGGGAGTGGCAGATACGCAGTATTTT

d_call: -
clone_size: -
v_call: TRBV7-8
j_call: TRBJ2-1
cdr3_aa: CASSPTARFSYNEQFF
cdr3_nt: TGTGCCAGCAGCCCAACGGCGAGATTCTCCTACAATGAGCAGTTCTTC

d_call: -
clone_size: few
v_call: TRBV12-3/TRBV12-4
j_call: TRBJ2-3
cdr3_aa: CASRRTATDTQYF
cdr3_nt: TGTGCCAGCAGGCGTACAGCCACAGATACGCAGTATTTT

d_call: TRBD2
clone_size: -
v_call: TRBV6-1
j_call: TRBJ2-5
cdr3_aa: CASSEWGGSTETQYF
cdr3_nt: TGTGCCAGCAGTGAATGGGGCGGGAGCACAGAGACCCAGTACTTC

d_call: -
clone_size: -
v_call: TRBV12-3/TRBV12-4
j_call: TRBJ2-2
cdr3_aa: CASSFRSGNTGELFF
cdr3_nt: TGTGCCAGCAGTTTCCGGTCCGGGAACACCGGGGAGCTGTTTTTT

d_call: TRBD1
clone_size: many
v_call: TRBV6-1
j_call: TRBJ2-1
cdr3_aa: CASRFRDSPYNEQFF
cdr3_nt: TGTGCCAGCAGGTTCCGGGACAGCCCTTACAATGAGCAGTTCTTC

d_call: TRBD2
clone_size: many
v_call: TRBV29-1
j_call: TRBJ2-3
cdr3_aa: CSVYSGGDTQYF
cdr3_nt: TGCAGCGTGTATAGCGGGGGAGATACGCAGTATTTT

d_call: -
clone_size: many
v_call: TRBV20-1
j_call: TRBJ2-3
cdr3_aa: CSASRGDTQYF
cdr3_nt: TGCAGTGCGTCGAGGGGGGATACGCAGTATTTT

d_call: TRBD1
clone_size: -
v_call: TRBV29-1
j_call: TRBJ1-4
cdr3_aa: CSVGQGNKLFF
cdr3_nt: TGCAGCGTTGGACAGGGGAACAAACTGTTTTTT

d_call: -
clone_size: many
v_call: TRBV7-9
j_call: TRBJ1-2
cdr3_aa: CASSVARTELYGYTF
cdr3_nt: TGTGCCAGCAGCGTAGCGAGGACAGAGCTCTATGGCTACACCTTC

d_call: -
clone_size: many
v_call: TRBV18
j_call: TRBJ2-3
cdr3_aa: CASSPPSQADTQYF
cdr3_nt: TGTGCCAGCTCACCACCGTCCCAAGCAGATACGCAGTATTTT

d_call: -
clone_size: few
v_call: TRBV7-9
j_call: TRBJ2-7
cdr3_aa: CASSSSREGRTIYEQYF
cdr3_nt: TGTGCCAGCAGCTCCTCCCGTGAAGGGAGGACTATCTACGAGCAGTACTTC

d_call: TRBD2
clone_size: -
v_call: TRBV7-9
j_call: TRBJ2-7
cdr3_aa: CASSFYAGAGEQYF
cdr3_nt: TGTGCCAGCAGCTTCTACGCGGGAGCGGGGGAGCAGTACTTC

d_call: TRBD2
clone_size: many
v_call: TRBV28
j_call: TRBJ2-1
cdr3_aa: CASSLPGLAGLGYEQFF
cdr3_nt: TGTGCCAGCAGTTTACCGGGACTAGCGGGATTAGGCTATGAGCAGTTCTTC

d_call: TRBD2
clone_size: many
v_call: TRBV12-3/TRBV12-4
j_call: TRBJ2-7
cdr3_aa: CASSRGLAGAPYEQYF
cdr3_nt: TGTGCCAGCAGCCGGGGACTAGCGGGGGCACCCTACGAGCAGTACTTC

d_call: -
clone_size: many
v_call: TRBV20-1
j_call: TRBJ2-3
cdr3_aa: CSARDLYTDTQYF
cdr3_nt: TGCAGTGCTCGGGACTTATACACAGATACGCAGTATTTT

d_call: -
clone_size: few
v_call: TRBV5-1
j_call: TRBJ1-5
cdr3_aa: CASSPSARDDNQPQHF
cdr3_nt: TGCGCCAGCAGTCCGAGCGCGCGGGATGACAATCAGCCCCAGCATTTT

d_call: TRBD2
clone_size: many
v_call: TRBV3-1
j_call: TRBJ2-7
cdr3_aa: CASRPGTSGSLYEQYF
cdr3_nt: TGTGCCAGCAGGCCCGGGACTAGCGGGAGTTTGTACGAGCAGTACTTC

d_call: TRBD1
clone_size: -
v_call: TRBV27
j_call: TRBJ1-1
cdr3_aa: CVSSFWGQVNTEAFF
cdr3_nt: TGTGTCAGCAGTTTTTGGGGACAGGTGAACACTGAAGCTTTCTTT

d_call: -
clone_size: -
v_call: TRBV13
j_call: TRBJ1-2
cdr3_aa: CASSLGWSVSNYGYTF
cdr3_nt: TGTGCCAGCAGCTTAGGCTGGTCGGTGTCGAACTATGGCTACACCTTC

d_call: TRBD2
clone_size: -
v_call: TRBV19
j_call: TRBJ2-1
cdr3_aa: CASTPGVQRDPNEQFF
cdr3_nt: TGTGCCAGTACCCCGGGCGTCCAGCGGGACCCAAATGAGCAGTTCTTC

d_call: TRBD2
clone_size: many
v_call: TRBV12-3/TRBV12-4
j_call: TRBJ2-7
cdr3_aa: CASSKSGAPSYEQYF
cdr3_nt: TGTGCCAGCAGTAAGAGCGGGGCCCCCTCCTACGAGCAGTACTTC